The TCR beta chain under discussion was sequenced for a study of blood T cell repertoires in COVID-19. The overall study: The samples span acute and convalescent COVID-19 from the United States, Italy and Spain.

Per the germline V gene, CDR1 is LGHNA and CDR2 is YNFKEQ. This CDR3 is built from 17 residues. The junction had 11 bases not matched to a gene; V was cut back by 3 bases and J by 3 bases. Source study methods: Using reference gene primer amplification, nucleated cell counts were estimated. TCRdb's table, derived via immunoSEQ multiplex PCR, lists solely in-frame clones and lacks some. The V and J calls and clone size are taken from that table; D and trimming were inferred from the DNA. The table records some 40,000 clones, about two thirds of them present only once. Material for sequencing was peripheral blood. The clonotype comes from a man of 80 years or more with acute or convalescent COVID-19. The V and J genes are TRBV4-2 and TRBJ2-1, with 7 bases that match TRBD1. CDR3 bases: TGTGCCAGCAGCCAGGGCCCCTCGGGGACAGTCTACAATGAGCAGTTCTTC. This translates into CASSQGPSGTVYNEQFF.